These T cell receptor beta chains were read from a single sample in a study of blood T cell repertoires in COVID-19. Assay: immunoSEQ multiplex PCR; the TCRdb copy retains only in-frame clones and omits some. The table shows 450,000 to 500,000 clones, with 80% to 90% occurring only once. The sequencing sample was made of peripheral blood. Receptors originate from a human donor in a cohort sampled during active COVID-19. Each CDR3 is given with its conserved first and last residue. D genes are given only for firm matches. A clone size is listed for some rows: how often the clone was seen (once, few, many), or a class if it is expanded.

d_call,v_call,clone_size,j_call,cdr3_nt,cdr3_aa
-,TRBV30,-,TRBJ1-4,TGTGCCTGGAGTATGTCAGTTCGAGAAAAACTGTTTTTT,CAWSMSVREKLFF
-,TRBV30,once,TRBJ1-2,TGTGCCTGGACAGCTAACTATGGCTACACCTTC,CAWTANYGYTF
-,TRBV3-1/TRBV3-2,-,TRBJ2-7,TGTGCCAGCAGCCGAAGCGCCTCCGTCCCCGAGCAGTACTTC,CASSRSASVPEQYF
-,TRBV27,-,TRBJ1-1,TGTGCCAGCAGTTTAAAGCCCGAGAACACTGAAGCTTTCTTT,CASSLKPENTEAFF
-,TRBV4-1,-,TRBJ1-6,TGCGCCAGCAGCCATGCCGAAACAGGGAGCTCCTATAATTCACCCCTCCACTTT,CASSHAETGSSYNSPLHF
TRBD2,TRBV5-1,few,TRBJ2-7,TGCGCCAGCAGCCTGGATGGGAGGGGATCCTACGAGCAGTACTTC,CASSLDGRGSYEQYF
-,TRBV18,-,TRBJ1-3,TGTGCCAGCTCGTCCGACACAGTGGCTGGAAACACCATATATTTT,CASSSDTVAGNTIYF
TRBD1,TRBV5-6,-,TRBJ1-5,TGTGCCAGCAGCTTTCGGGCAGGGGGTCAGCCCCAGCATTTT,CASSFRAGGQPQHF
TRBD1,TRBV27,few,TRBJ1-5,TGTGCCAGCAGTTTATCATTGGACAGGGGGAATCAGCCCCAGCATTTT,CASSLSLDRGNQPQHF
TRBD1,TRBV5-4,once,TRBJ2-5,TGTGCCAGCACCCCGGGACAGGGGTTTCGGGAGACCCAGTACTTC,CASTPGQGFRETQYF
-,TRBV28,-,TRBJ1-1,TGTGCCAGCAGACAGACACCGAACACTGAAGCTTTCTTT,CASRQTPNTEAFF
-,TRBV7-9,-,TRBJ1-1,TGTGCCAGCAGGCAGGGGATGAGCGCTGAAGCTTTCTTT,CASRQGMSAEAFF
-,TRBV7-2,-,TRBJ1-5,TGTGCCAGCAGCTCCGACAGAAATCAGCCCCAGCATTTT,CASSSDRNQPQHF
-,TRBV7-9,-,TRBJ2-2,TGTGCCAGCAGCAGCATAGTTGGGGCAGGTGCGAACACCGGGGAGCTGTTTTTT,CASSSIVGAGANTGELFF
TRBD2,TRBV9,-,TRBJ2-3,TGTGCCAGCAGCGTAGCCGGGACTAGCGGGAGAGGGGACACAGATACGCAGTATTTT,CASSVAGTSGRGDTDTQYF
TRBD1,TRBV5-1,-,TRBJ2-7,TGCGCCAGCAGACAGGGGACCTCCTACGAGCAGTACTTC,CASRQGTSYEQYF
-,TRBV19,-,TRBJ2-5,TGTGCCAGTAGTATAGTTCGGTCGGGGCAAGAGACCCAGTACTTC,CASSIVRSGQETQYF
-,TRBV12-3/TRBV12-4,-,TRBJ2-3,TGTGCCAGCAGCCCTAGCACAGATACGCAGTATTTT,CASSPSTDTQYF
TRBD1,TRBV5-1,-,TRBJ1-6,TGCGCCAGCAGCTCCGAGACAGGGGGCAGGTCACCCCTCCACTTT,CASSSETGGRSPLHF
-,TRBV7-2,many,TRBJ1-2,TGTGCCAGCAGCTGGGGACTCTTTAACTATGGCTACACCTTC,CASSWGLFNYGYTF
-,TRBV25-1,-,TRBJ1-1,TGTGCCAGCAGTGGATCGGGCGGGGCCACTGAAGCTTTCTTT,CASSGSGGATEAFF
-,TRBV5-6,-,TRBJ2-7,TGTGCCAGCAGCGAGGGTTCTTTCTCCTACGAGCAGTACTTC,CASSEGSFSYEQYF
-,TRBV14,few,TRBJ2-1,TGTGCCAGCAGCCGAACGAGCTCCTACAATGAGCAGTTCTTC,CASSRTSSYNEQFF
-,TRBV4-1,-,TRBJ2-1,TGCGCCAGCAGCCCCCGGGACTCCCCCTACAATGAGCAGTTCTTC,CASSPRDSPYNEQFF
-,TRBV29-1,-,TRBJ1-2,TGCAGCGTTGAAGTTGGTACGGGGAACTATGGCTACACCTTC,CSVEVGTGNYGYTF
-,TRBV7-3,-,TRBJ2-3,TGTGCCAGCAGCGCGAGGCCCTCGGGACTTAGCCCAGATACGCAGTATTTT,CASSARPSGLSPDTQYF
-,TRBV30,-,TRBJ1-6,TGTGCCTGGAGCGCCCAGGGAGGTTTCGGTTCACCCCTCCACTTT,CAWSAQGGFGSPLHF
TRBD1,TRBV5-8,-,TRBJ1-2,TGTGCCAGCAGCTTGGCACCGACAGGGAGGCTTGCCTATGGCTACACCTTC,CASSLAPTGRLAYGYTF
TRBD1,TRBV15,once,TRBJ1-3,TGTGCCACCAGCAGACCTATCACCCGGGACAGGGGGATGTTAGACACCATATATTTT,CATSRPITRDRGMLDTIYF
TRBD2,TRBV30,few,TRBJ2-2,TGTGCCTGGAGGACCGGACTAGCGGGGCTCCTTAGACACGGCGGGGAGCTGTTTTTT,CAWRTGLAGLLRHGGELFF
-,TRBV7-2,-,TRBJ2-7,TGTGCCAGCAGCTTAAGACAGCCATCCTACGAGCAGTACTTC,CASSLRQPSYEQYF
TRBD1,TRBV5-4,-,TRBJ2-7,TGTGCCAGCAGCTCTCCGGGACAGGGGGCCGAGCAGTACTTC,CASSSPGQGAEQYF
-,TRBV19,few,TRBJ1-5,TGTGCCAGTAGTTCTTCCAGAATCCAGCCCCAGCATTTT,CASSSSRIQPQHF
-,TRBV27,once,TRBJ2-6,TGTGCCAGCAGCCCAGTTGGGGCCAACGTCCTGACTTTC,CASSPVGANVLTF
-,TRBV4-3,-,TRBJ1-4,TGCGCCAGCAGCCAAGACCCAGCTAGACATGAAAAACTGTTTTTT,CASSQDPARHEKLFF
-,TRBV6-2/TRBV6-3,-,TRBJ1-2,TGTGCCAGCAGTTATTCGCGGGGAGAAGGCGGCTACACCTTC,CASSYSRGEGGYTF
-,TRBV27,-,TRBJ2-7,TGTGCCAGCAGTTTAAGATGGCAGGTTTCCTCCTACGAGCAGTACTTC,CASSLRWQVSSYEQYF
-,TRBV5-4,-,TRBJ2-1,TGTGCCAGCAGCTTACCGGCGGCGTCCTACAATGAGCAGTTCTTC,CASSLPAASYNEQFF
TRBD1,TRBV9,-,TRBJ2-1,TGTGCCAGCAGCGTAGGGATGAACAGGGGGTCCTACAATGAGCAGTTCTTC,CASSVGMNRGSYNEQFF